This is a list of T cell receptor beta chains from one sample in a study of a mutant IDH1 vaccine in newly diagnosed glioma. These receptors have no known antigen. The repertoire was sequenced with immunoSEQ multiplex PCR; TCRdb's copy has only in-frame clones and lacks some. The repertoire holds about 21,000 clones, with 85% to 90% as singletons. Sequencing used PBMCs, obtained from a glioma patient whose treatment included an IDH1 peptide vaccine. The receptors shown here come from a woman aged 40 to 50 with glioma. CDR3s include the opening cysteine and the closing phenylalanine or tryptophan. A D gene is named only where the DNA matches it firmly.

d_call v_call cdr3_aa
TRBD1 TRBV5-1 CASSLRTGGSTGELFF
NA TRBV19 CATYTAMKAFF
TRBD1 TRBV15 CATSAAGTGGSGYTF
TRBD2 TRBV19 CASSSRGTSLAKNIQYF
NA TRBV6-5 CASSYSRRAETQYF
NA TRBV6-5 CASSYGDNGDGYTF
NA TRBV19 CASSTGGTGWNYGYTF
NA TRBV6-5 CASSYSSQFPQPQHF
TRBD1 TRBV2 CASRPGQGTEAFF
TRBD1 TRBV7-9 CASSPRGQGQEKLFF
NA TRBV5-4 CASSSSGELEQYF
NA TRBV5-4 CASSSPPPLCGYEQYF
NA TRBV7-2 CASSQGRDNYEQYF
NA TRBV27 CASSLSNRGRAFF
TRBD2 TRBV6-5 CASSYSRRLAANEQFF
NA TRBV21-1 CASSFLGGESNQPQHF
TRBD1 TRBV9 CASSIGQGTTTISYEQYF
TRBD1 TRBV10-3 CAISVGQGASTEAFF
NA TRBV2 CASSDYGAGAKNIQYF
NA TRBV19 CASSRTLLDEKLFF
NA TRBV1 CTSSQDVSREAFF
NA TRBV6-1 CASSESLYGYTF
TRBD1 TRBV30 CAWSVTGGTETQYF
TRBD1 TRBV4-1 CASSQELAGGSNTEAFF
TRBD1 TRBV7-8 CASSYQGAGANVLTF
TRBD2 TRBV2 CASSVLAGDAYEQYF
NA TRBV6-6 CASSSYSVVINEKLFF
NA TRBV6-5 CASSYERGHYGYTF
NA TRBV5-1 CASSQPGLAMAETQYF
NA TRBV6-5 CASRPGLAGQETQYF
TRBD1 TRBV6-6 CASSPSKTGERETQYF
TRBD2 TRBV4-1 CASTLGLAGTYEQYF
NA TRBV7-2 CASGGLRQNNSPLHF
NA TRBV6-1 CASSSGQQFYEQYF